Presented here are 8 T cell receptor beta chains from one specimen sequenced in a study of tissue T cells after allogeneic stem cell transplantation. Noted time point: mouse harvest day 7 after allogeneic transplant. Mouse grafts combined 10^7 T-cell-depleted bone marrow cells with 10^6 splenic CD5+ T cells. Libraries were prepared by immunoSEQ multiplex PCR; TCRdb keeps only in-frame clonotypes and omits some of them. The sample carries 6,500 to 9,000 clones, roughly 45% recorded once. The sequencing input was skin. These receptor sequences come from a female BALB/c mouse given C57BL/6 T cells with graft-versus-host disease after an allogeneic hematopoietic cell transplant.

Notes on this clone: Gene names and germline refer to mouse. The read finishes 1 residue shy of the CDR3 end, and the germline J gene is used to complete it. The chain recombines TRBV1 with TRBJ1-4, with D perhaps matching TRBD1 (6 bases). Germline assignment: CDR1 NSQYPW and CDR2 LRSPGD (reference sequence). The V end lost 0 bases, the J end lost 3 bases, and 8 bases lay between the germline ends. CDR3 length: 15 residues. The CDR3 here is CTCSADRGPNERLFF. CDR3 DNA, as far as it was read: TGCACCTGCAGTGCAGACAGGGGCCCCAACGAAAGATTATTT.

A remark on this clone: All gene names here are mouse names. With the read ending 1 residue before the CDR3 end, the germline J gene is used to fill in that end. The V gene is TRBV3, the J gene TRBJ2-4; 7 nucleotides match TRBD2. The CDR3 totals 14 residues. V gave up 4 bases and J gave up 0 bases; unmatched junction bases: 1. Germline CDR1 and CDR2: SNHLY and FYNGKV (reference sequence). The sequenced CDR3 bases are TGTGCCAGCAGCTCGGGACTGAGTCAAAACACCTTGTAC. It codes for CASSSGLSQNTLY. The full CDR3 reads CASSSGLSQNTLYF.

This clone was observed a few times. Gene names follow the mouse nomenclature. The covered CDR3 bases are TGTGCCAGCAGCCGGGGCACAGAAGTCTTC. Residues: CASSRGTEVF. The whole CDR3 protein is CASSRGTEVFF. The chain recombines TRBV26 with TRBJ1-1; no reliable D call. The read falls 1 residue short of the CDR3 end, and the missing part is taken from the germline J gene. This CDR3 has 11 residues. Germline V gene data show CDR1 as KGHPV and CDR2 as FQNQEV (reference sequence). Trimming cost V 6 bases and J 4 bases, with 6 bases left between them.

This clone is medium-sized. Genes and germline come from the mouse. The read terminates 1 residue ahead of where the CDR3 ends, so the germline J gene completes it. The chain links TRBV13-2 to TRBJ1-3; D is possibly TRBD1 (6 bases). Trimming took off 3 bases at V and 3 bases at J, with 10 bases between the two ends. This CDR3 has 14 residues. Germline V CDR1 and CDR2: NNHNN, SYGAGS (reference sequence). This CDR3 reads CASGGQGFGNTLYF. The CDR3 bases that were read are TGTGCCAGCGGTGGGCAGGGGTTTGGAAATACGCTCTAT.

The sample holds a few counts of this clone. The genes and germline here are from mouse. Sequencing ends 1 residue short of the CDR3 end; the germline J gene provides the rest. Other DNA sequences within the sample encode an identical CDR3. The chain links TRBV26 to TRBJ1-1; TRBD1 matches at 8 bases. The CDR3 contains 14 residues. The germline V gene encodes CDR1 KGHPV and CDR2 FQNQEV (reference sequence). After removal of 6 bases from V and 0 bases from J, the junction contained 3 bases not matched to a gene. The CDR3 bases that were read are TGTGCCAGCAGCCTACAGGGGGCAAACACAGAAGTCTTC. Translating it yields CASSLQGANTEVF. The CDR3 reads in full as CASSLQGANTEVFF.

There are a few counts of this clone. Gene and germline names: mouse. The CDR3 goes on 1 residue after the read ends, and that part is filled in from the germline J gene. The chain employs TRBV20 and TRBJ2-1, with 10 bases fitting TRBD2. After removal of 5 bases from V and 3 bases from J, the junction contained 4 bases not matched to a gene. The CDR3 extends over 14 amino acids. Looked up from germline, CDR1 is GFQATS and CDR2 is STVNSAI. The CDR3 bases that were read are TGTGGTGCTTCCCGGGACTGGGGCTATGCTGAGCAGTTC. Translated: CGASRDWGYAEQF. The full CDR3 protein reads CGASRDWGYAEQFF.

The sample holds a few counts of this clone. The genes and germline here are from mouse. The read is 1 residue too short to cover the CDR3 end, so that end is filled in from the germline J gene. The chain recombines TRBV1 with TRBJ1-1; the D is unclear. The CDR3 runs 13 residues. Per germline, CDR1 NSQYPW and CDR2 LRSPGD (reference sequence). V dropped 1 base and J dropped 4 bases, with 7 bases sitting between them. The sequenced part of the CDR3 DNA is TGCACCTGCAGTGCAGGGGAGGGCACAGAAGTCTTC. Its translation is CTCSAGEGTEVF. The whole CDR3 protein reads CTCSAGEGTEVFF.

As concerns this clone: All gene names here are mouse names. The read gets to within 1 residue of the CDR3 end, and the germline J gene fills in the rest. This chain joins TRBV26 and TRBJ1-4, with D possibly being TRBD1 (5 bases). The CDR3 extends over 14 amino acids. Trimming left V 2 bases short and J 2 bases short, with 6 bases between. Germline CDR1 KGHPV, CDR2 FQNQEV (reference sequence). CDR3 sequence reads: CASSLGGSNERLFF. CDR3 DNA, as far as it was read: TGTGCCAGCAGTCTGGGGGGGTCCAACGAAAGATTATTT.